This TCR beta chain appears in the sequencing data of a study of preoperative IRX-2 immunotherapy in early breast cancer (dated by TCRdb to 2018 to 2020). The sample's treatment or condition label, in plain terms: preoperative locoregional IRX-2 cytokine immunotherapy. The samples were obtained from a phase Ib study that tested preoperative, locoregional IRX-2 cytokine immunotherapy designed to prime immune responses. Patients with early-stage breast cancer who were given IRX-2 before surgery served as donors. On this clone: It lacks a known antigen. Base-call qualities are not available, and no considerably larger clone is one nucleotide away.

Sequences MDHEN (CDR1) and SYDVKM (CDR2) are obtained from the germline V gene. Spanning cysteine to phenylalanine, the CDR3 consists of 16 amino acids. The retained sequence is limited to the CDR3, 48 bases, with the frame set at the first base. V has 5 bases trimmed and J has 0 bases trimmed; junction bases matching no gene number 7. The library was prepared using the immunoSEQ multiplex PCR assay. The source is immuneACCESS, and TCRdb retained only in-frame sequences with V and J called. Part of the clones is not carried over; for the studies checked, unresolved V genes explain less than half of this, and the remainder is unexplained. Across this sample there are 40,000 to 50,000 clones, with 70% to 80% seen only once. In total, the top ten clones hold approximately 1% of the sample.

The specimen was tumor tissue, collected after IRX-2 immunotherapy. This receptor was identified in a human donor with breast cancer. Recombination connected TRBV28 to TRBJ1-3; 7 junctional bases match TRBD1. For the CDR3, the sequence is CASSPPGQRSGNTIYF. The DNA sequence reads TGTGCCAGCAGTCCCCCGGGACAGCGCTCTGGAAACACCATATATTTT.